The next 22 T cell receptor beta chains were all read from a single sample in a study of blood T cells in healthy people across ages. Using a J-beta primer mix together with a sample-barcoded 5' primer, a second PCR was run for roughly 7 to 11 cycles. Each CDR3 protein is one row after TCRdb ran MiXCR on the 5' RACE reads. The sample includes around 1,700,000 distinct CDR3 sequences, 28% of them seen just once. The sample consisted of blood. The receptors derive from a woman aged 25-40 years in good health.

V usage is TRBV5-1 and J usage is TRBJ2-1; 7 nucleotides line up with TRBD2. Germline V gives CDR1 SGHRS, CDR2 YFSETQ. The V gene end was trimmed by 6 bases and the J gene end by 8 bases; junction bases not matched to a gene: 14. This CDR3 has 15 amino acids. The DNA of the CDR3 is TGCGCCAGCACCCTCACAGCGGGGCCCTGGGATGAGCAGTTCTTC. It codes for CASTLTAGPWDEQFF.

This CDR3 is CSVRILAGAAYEQYF. CDR3 DNA: TGCAGCGTTCGTATACTAGCGGGTGCCGCCTACGAGCAGTACTTC. The chain recombines TRBV29-1 with TRBJ2-5, with 9 bases matching TRBD2. The tail of the sequence fits TRBJ2-7 better, so the J call may be wrong. This CDR3 contains 15 residues. Germline assignment: CDR1 SQVTM and CDR2 ANQGSEA.

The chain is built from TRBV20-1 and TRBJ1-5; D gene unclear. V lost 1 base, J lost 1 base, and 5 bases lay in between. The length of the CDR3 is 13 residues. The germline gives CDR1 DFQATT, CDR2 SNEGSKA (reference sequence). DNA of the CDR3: TGCAGTGCTAGAGCCTTCAGCAATCAGCCCCAGCATTTT. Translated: CSARAFSNQPQHF.

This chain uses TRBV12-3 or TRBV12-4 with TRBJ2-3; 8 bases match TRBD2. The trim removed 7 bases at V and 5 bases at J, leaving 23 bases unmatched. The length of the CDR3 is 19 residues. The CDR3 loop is CASISEYGRGGMEGDTQYF. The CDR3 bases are TGTGCCAGCATTTCAGAATACGGACGGGGGGGGATGGAGGGAGATACGCAGTATTTT.

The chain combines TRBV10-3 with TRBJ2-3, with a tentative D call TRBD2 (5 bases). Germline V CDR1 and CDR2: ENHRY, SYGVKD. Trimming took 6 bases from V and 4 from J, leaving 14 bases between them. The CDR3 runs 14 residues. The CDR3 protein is CAISPNSAADTQYF. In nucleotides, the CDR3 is TGTGCCATCAGCCCCAACTCAGCGGCAGATACGCAGTATTTT.

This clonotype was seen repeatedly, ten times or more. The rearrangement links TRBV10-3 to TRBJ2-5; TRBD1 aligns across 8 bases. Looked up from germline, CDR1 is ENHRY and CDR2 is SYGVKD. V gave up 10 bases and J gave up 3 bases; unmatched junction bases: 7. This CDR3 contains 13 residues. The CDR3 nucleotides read TGTGCCAGCAAGGGACAGGCCGAAGAGACCCAGTACTTC. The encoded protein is CASKGQAEETQYF.

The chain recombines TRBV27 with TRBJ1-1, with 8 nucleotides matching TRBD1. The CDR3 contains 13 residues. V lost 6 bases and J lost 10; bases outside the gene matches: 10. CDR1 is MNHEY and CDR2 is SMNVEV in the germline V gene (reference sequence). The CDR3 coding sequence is TGTGCCAGCAGCCTGATCGCAGGGGGCACAGCTTTCTTT. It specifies CASSLIAGGTAFF.

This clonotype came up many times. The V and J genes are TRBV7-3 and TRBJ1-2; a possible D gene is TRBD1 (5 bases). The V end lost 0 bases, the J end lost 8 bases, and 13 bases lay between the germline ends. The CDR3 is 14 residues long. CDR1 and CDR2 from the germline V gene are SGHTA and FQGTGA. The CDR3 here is CASSLTGERGGYTF. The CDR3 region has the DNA TGTGCCAGCAGCTTAACAGGGGAAAGAGGGGGCTACACCTTC.

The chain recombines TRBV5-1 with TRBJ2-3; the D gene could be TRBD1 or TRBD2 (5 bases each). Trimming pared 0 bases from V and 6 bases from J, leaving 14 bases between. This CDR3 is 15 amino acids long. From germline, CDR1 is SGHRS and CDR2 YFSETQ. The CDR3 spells CASSLEGTGFDTQYF. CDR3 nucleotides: TGCGCCAGCAGCTTGGAGGGGACGGGCTTTGATACGCAGTATTTT.

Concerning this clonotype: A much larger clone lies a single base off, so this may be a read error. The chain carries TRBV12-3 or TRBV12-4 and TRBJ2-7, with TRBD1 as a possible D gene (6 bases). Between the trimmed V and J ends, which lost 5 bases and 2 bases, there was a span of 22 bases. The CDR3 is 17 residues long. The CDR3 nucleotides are TGTGCCAGCAGTAAATTAAGGGCATGGGGGCCCCCCTACGAGCAGTACTTC. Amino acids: CASSKLRAWGPPYEQYF.

CDR3 DNA: TGTGCCTGGGCGATACGGACAGCCGCCTCCTACGAGCAGTACTTC. This sequence encodes CAWAIRTAASYEQYF. The rearrangement links TRBV30 to TRBJ2-7, with a weak D call TRBD1 (6 bases). The CDR3 length is 15 residues. V gave up 5 bases and J gave up 0 bases, with 17 bases separating them. Per germline, CDR1 GTSNPN and CDR2 SVGIG (reference sequence). Filled out from reference TRBV30 and TRBJ2-7, the complete variable domain reads SQTIHQWPATLVQPVGSPLSLECTVEGTSNPNLYWYRQAAGRGLQLLFYSVGIGQISSEVPQNLSASRPQDRQFILSSKKLLLSDSGFYLCAWAIRTAASYEQYFGPGTRLTVT.

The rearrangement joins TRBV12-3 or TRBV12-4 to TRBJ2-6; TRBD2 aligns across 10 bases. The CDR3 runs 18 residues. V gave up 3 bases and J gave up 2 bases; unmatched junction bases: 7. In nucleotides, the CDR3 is TGTGCCAGCAGTTTTCCGGCTAGCGGGAGTCCTGGGGCCAACGTCCTGACTTTC. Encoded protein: CASSFPASGSPGANVLTF.

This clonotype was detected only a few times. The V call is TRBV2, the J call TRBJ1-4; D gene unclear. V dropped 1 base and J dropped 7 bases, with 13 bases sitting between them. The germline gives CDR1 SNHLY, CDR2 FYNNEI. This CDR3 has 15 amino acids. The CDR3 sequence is CASSEDSARGEKLFF. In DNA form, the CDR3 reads TGTGCCAGCAGTGAAGACAGCGCTCGGGGTGAAAAACTGTTTTTT.

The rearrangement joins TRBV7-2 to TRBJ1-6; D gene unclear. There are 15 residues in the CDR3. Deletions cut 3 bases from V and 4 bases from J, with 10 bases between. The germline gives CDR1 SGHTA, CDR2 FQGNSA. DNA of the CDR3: TGTGCCAGCAGCTTGGACGGCTTTTATAATTCACCCCTCCACTTT. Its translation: CASSLDGFYNSPLHF.

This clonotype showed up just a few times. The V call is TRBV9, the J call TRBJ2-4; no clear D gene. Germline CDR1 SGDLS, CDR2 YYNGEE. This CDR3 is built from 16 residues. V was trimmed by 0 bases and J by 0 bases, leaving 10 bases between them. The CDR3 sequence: CASSVEEGLAKNIQYF. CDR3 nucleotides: TGTGCCAGCAGCGTAGAGGAAGGTCTAGCCAAAAACATTCAGTACTTC.

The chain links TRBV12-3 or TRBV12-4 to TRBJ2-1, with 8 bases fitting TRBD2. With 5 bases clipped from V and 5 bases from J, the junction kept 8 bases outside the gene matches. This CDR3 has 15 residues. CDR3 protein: CASSNAGGGDNEQFF. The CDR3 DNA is TGTGCCAGCAGTAATGCCGGGGGGGGCGACAATGAGCAGTTCTTC.

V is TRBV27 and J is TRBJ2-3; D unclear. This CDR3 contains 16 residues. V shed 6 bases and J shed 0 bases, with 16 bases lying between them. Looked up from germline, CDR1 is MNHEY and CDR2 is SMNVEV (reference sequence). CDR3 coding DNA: TGTGCCAGCAGAGGCTTCGACATCTCTAGCACAGATACGCAGTATTTT. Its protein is CASRGFDISSTDTQYF.

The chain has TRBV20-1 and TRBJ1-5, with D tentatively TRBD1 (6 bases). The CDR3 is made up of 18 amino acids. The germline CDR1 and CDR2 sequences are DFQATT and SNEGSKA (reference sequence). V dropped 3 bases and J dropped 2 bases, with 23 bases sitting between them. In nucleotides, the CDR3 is TGCAGTGCTAGTCGACCCGGGACACGGGGTTTCGGCAATCAGCCCCAGCATTTT. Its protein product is CSASRPGTRGFGNQPQHF.

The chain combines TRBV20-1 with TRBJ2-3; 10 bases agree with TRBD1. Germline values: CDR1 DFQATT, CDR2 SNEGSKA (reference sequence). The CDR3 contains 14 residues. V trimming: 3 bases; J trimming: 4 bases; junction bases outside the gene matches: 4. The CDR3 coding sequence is TGCAGTGCTAGTCCGGGACAGGGGCCAGATACGCAGTATTTT. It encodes CSASPGQGPDTQYF.

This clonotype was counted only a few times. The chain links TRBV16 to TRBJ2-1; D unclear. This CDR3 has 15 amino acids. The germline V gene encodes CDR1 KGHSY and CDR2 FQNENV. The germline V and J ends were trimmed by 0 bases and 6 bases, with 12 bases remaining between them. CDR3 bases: TGTGCCAGCAGCCAATCTATTCGCTCAGCCAATGAGCAGTTCTTC. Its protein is CASSQSIRSANEQFF. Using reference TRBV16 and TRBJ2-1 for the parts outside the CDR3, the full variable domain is GEEVAQTPKHLVRGEGQKAKLYCAPIKGHSYVFWYQQVLKNEFKFLISFQNENVFDETGMPKERFSAKCLPNSPCSLEIQATKLEDSAVYFCASSQSIRSANEQFFGPGTRLTVL.

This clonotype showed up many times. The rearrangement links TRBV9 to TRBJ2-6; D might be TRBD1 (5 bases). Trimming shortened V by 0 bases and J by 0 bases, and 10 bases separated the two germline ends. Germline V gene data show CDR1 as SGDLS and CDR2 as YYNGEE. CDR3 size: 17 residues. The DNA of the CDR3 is TGTGCCAGCAGCGTAGAACAGGCGATCTCTGGGGCCAACGTCCTGACTTTC. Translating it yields CASSVEQAISGANVLTF.

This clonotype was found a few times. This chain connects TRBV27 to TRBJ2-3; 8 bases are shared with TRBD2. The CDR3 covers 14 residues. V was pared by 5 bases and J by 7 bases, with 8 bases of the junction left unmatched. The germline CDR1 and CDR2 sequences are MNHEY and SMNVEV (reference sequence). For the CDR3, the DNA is TGTGCCAGCAGTCCAGGACTAGCCTCCCATACGCAGTATTTT. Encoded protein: CASSPGLASHTQYF.